This T cell receptor beta chain was sequenced for a study of cytotoxic CD8 clonotypes in ibrutinib-treated CLL. Germline loops: CDR1 SGHDT, CDR2 YYEEEE. The CDR3 consists of 14 residues. Losses at the gene ends were 5 bases for V and 4 bases for J; bases not matched to a gene: 5. The data were produced by immunoSEQ multiplex PCR, yet TCRdb's version contains in-frame clones alone and is incomplete. The sample contains approximately 9,200 clones, 60% to 80% of which appear only once. Source: PBMCs, taken before ibrutinib treatment. This sequence was found in a human donor with chronic lymphocytic leukemia. The chain uses TRBV5-6 and TRBJ2-1, with 8 bases lining up with TRBD2. CDR3 residues: CASRLSGEYNEQFF. The CDR3 region has the DNA TGTGCCAGCAGACTTAGCGGGGAGTACAATGAGCAGTTCTTC. Looking up the rest from reference TRBV5-6 and TRBJ2-1 gives the full variable domain: DAGVTQSPTHLIKTRGQQVTLRCSPKSGHDTVSWYQQALGQGPQFIFQYYEEEERQRGNFPDRFSGHQFPNYSSELNVNALLLGDSALYLCASRLSGEYNEQFFGPGTRLTVL.